This T cell receptor beta chain was captured by sequencing in a study of blood T cell repertoires in COVID-19. Study summary: Acute and convalescent COVID-19 specimens originated in the United States, Italy and Spain. T cells, B-cell-depleted T cells, or PBMCs supplied cDNA or gDNA.

This clone was counted a few times. V dropped 3 bases and J dropped 8; count of bases not matched to a gene: 4. CDR1 and CDR2 (germline): MDHEN, SYDVKM. The CDR3 is 14 residues long. Original analysis: By means of reference gene primer amplification, nucleated cell counts were estimated. Repertoires were generated with immunoSEQ multiplex PCR, while TCRdb's copy carries only in-frame clones and drops some. V, J and clone size are taken as reported in that table, and D and trimming were inferred from the DNA itself. The top ten hold approximately 3.3% of the sample, which has 150,000 to 200,000 clones, around 84% seen once.

The V and J genes are TRBV28 and TRBJ1-6, with TRBD1 matching 7 bases. The TCR originated in a human donor with acute or convalescent COVID-19. The donor label of this sample is uncertain. The source material was peripheral blood. This CDR3 is CASSFDRADSPLHF. In DNA, the CDR3 is TGTGCCAGCAGTTTCGACAGGGCCGATTCACCCCTCCACTTT.